This T cell receptor (beta chain) was identified during a study of CD8 T cells in ankylosing spondylitis. Generation of TCR beta libraries employed quantitative 5'-RACE incorporating molecular barcodes. TCRdb itself ran the 5' RACE reads through MiXCR, one entry per CDR3 protein. Altogether hundreds of thousands of distinct CDR3 sequences are present, about an eighth being singletons, with the ten largest covering approximately 7%. The study, taken as a whole, reports: There was reportedly significant enrichment of clones that were disease-linked in matched ankylosing spondylitis synovial fluid. The study identified a TCR beta motif of several highly homologous variants that appeared characteristic of ankylosing spondylitis blood. As for the disease-linked clones, they showed a CD8+ phenotype and occurred at relatively low frequencies in peripheral blood. Earlier work had already found some motif variants in reactive arthritis synovial fluid and blood.

This clonotype was counted a few times. Antigen specificity is unknown. The material sequenced was blood, either unsorted or a sorted T cell fraction (not recorded which). This receptor was obtained from a male donor with ankylosing spondylitis.

CDR3 coding DNA: TGTGCCAGCACCCCCAGAGACGTGCTGGCCGGGGAGCTGTTTTTT. Residues: CASTPRDVLAGELFF. The chain carries TRBV5-6 and TRBJ2-2; D is undetermined. The V and J ends lost 6 bases and 6 bases respectively, with 18 bases between them. Germline V CDR1 and CDR2: SGHDT, YYEEEE. This CDR3 spans 15 amino acids.